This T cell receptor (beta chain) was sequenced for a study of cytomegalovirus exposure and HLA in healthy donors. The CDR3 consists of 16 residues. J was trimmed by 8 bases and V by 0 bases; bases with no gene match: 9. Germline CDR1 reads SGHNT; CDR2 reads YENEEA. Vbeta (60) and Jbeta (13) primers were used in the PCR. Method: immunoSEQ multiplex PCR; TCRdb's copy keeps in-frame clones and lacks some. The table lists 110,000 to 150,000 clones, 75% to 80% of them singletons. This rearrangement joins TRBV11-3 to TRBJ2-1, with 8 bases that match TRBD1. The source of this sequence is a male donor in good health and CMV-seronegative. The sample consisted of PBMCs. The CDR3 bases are TGTGCCAGCAGCTTAGATATTTCGACAGGGGACGATGAGCAGTTCTTC. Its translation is CASSLDISTGDDEQFF.